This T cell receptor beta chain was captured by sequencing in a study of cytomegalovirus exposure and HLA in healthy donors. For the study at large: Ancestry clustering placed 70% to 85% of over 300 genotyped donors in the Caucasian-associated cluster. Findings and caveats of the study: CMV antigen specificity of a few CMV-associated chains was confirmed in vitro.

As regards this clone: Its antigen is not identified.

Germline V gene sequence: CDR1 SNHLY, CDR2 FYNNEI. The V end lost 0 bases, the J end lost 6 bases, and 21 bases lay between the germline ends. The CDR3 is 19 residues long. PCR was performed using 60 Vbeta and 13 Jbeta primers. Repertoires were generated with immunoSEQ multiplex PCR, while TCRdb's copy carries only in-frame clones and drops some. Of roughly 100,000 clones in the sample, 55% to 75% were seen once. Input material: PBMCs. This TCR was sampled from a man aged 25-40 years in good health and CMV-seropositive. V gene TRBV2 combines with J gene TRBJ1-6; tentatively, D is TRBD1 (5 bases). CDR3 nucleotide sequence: TGTGCCAGCAGTGAAGCCCCCATATACAGCGGGACGGGTAATTCACCCCTCCACTTT. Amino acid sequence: CASSEAPIYSGTGNSPLHF.